The 21 T cell receptor beta chains below were found in one sample sequenced in a study of Ad26.COV2.S vaccination and SARS-CoV-2 variants. As to treatment: approximately 18 received Ad26.COV2.S at low or high dose, single or two shots; five or six received placebo; per-sample allocation not given. Following the first vaccine or placebo injection, samples were taken on day 63. Clones were sequenced by immunoSEQ multiplex PCR, and TCRdb holds only the in-frame ones, with some missing. Found here are about 680,000 clones, approximately 88% of them singletons; the top ten hold roughly 1.5%. This specimen consisted of peripheral blood, obtained in a trial of Ad26.COV2.S vaccine versus placebo. Receptors were obtained from a person aged 18 to 65 who received the Ad26.COV2.S COVID-19 vaccine or a placebo.

This clone occurred once. The chain combines TRBV25-1 with TRBJ2-3; 7 nucleotides align to TRBD2. CDR1 is MGHDK and CDR2 is SYGVNS in the germline V gene. This CDR3 is 15 amino acids long. J lost 1 base, V lost 1 base, and 2 bases had no gene match. This chain's CDR3 is CASSELTSGTDTQYF. CDR3 coding DNA: TGTGCCAGCAGTGAATTAACTAGCGGCACAGATACGCAGTATTTT.

The chain's CDR3 is CASSSPTDGELFF. Here the CDR3 DNA reads TGTGCCAGCAGTTCTCCCACGGACGGGGAGCTGTTTTTT. V is TRBV6-5 and J is TRBJ2-2, with D unclear. This CDR3 comprises 13 residues. Trimming shortened V by 4 bases and J by 7 bases, and 10 bases separated the two germline ends. CDR1 is MNHEY, CDR2 SVGAGI, per germline.

The rearrangement joins TRBV7-9 to TRBJ1-5; 8 bases are a match to TRBD1. CDR3 length: 15 amino acids. The V segment lost 4 bases and the J segment 7 bases; nucleotides outside the gene matches: 9. Germline V lookup: CDR1 SEHNR, CDR2 FQNEAQ (reference sequence). CDR3 bases: TGTGCCAGCAGCTCCCAAGGACAGGGAGGACAGCCCCAGCATTTT. Translated, it gives CASSSQGQGGQPQHF.

The gene calls are TRBV11-2 and TRBJ2-3; possibly TRBD2 for D (6 bases). The CDR3 spans 15 residues. Germline CDR1 and CDR2: SGHAT and FQNNGV. Trimming took 4 bases from V and 1 from J, leaving 12 bases between them. The CDR3 here is CASSSAGTRTDTQYF. As DNA, the CDR3 is TGTGCCAGCAGCTCTGCCGGGACTCGCACAGATACGCAGTATTTT.

The chain carries TRBV5-4 and TRBJ1-3; 7 nucleotides align to TRBD1. The CDR3 is made up of 14 amino acids. Germline V lookup: CDR1 SGHNT, CDR2 YYREEE (reference sequence). V was pared by 3 bases and J by 2 bases, with 2 bases of the junction left unmatched. CDR3 sequence (DNA): TGTGCCAGCAGCTACGACAGGGCTGGAAACACCATATATTTT. Translated: CASSYDRAGNTIYF.

The chain is built from TRBV9 and TRBJ2-2; 7 bases are shared with TRBD2. This CDR3 is 15 amino acids long. Trimming took 1 base from V and 2 from J; bases not matched to a gene: 2. The germline CDR1 and CDR2 sequences are SGDLS and YYNGEE. For the CDR3, the DNA is TGTGCCAGCAGCGTAACTAGCGATAACACCGGGGAGCTGTTTTTT. It specifies CASSVTSDNTGELFF.

V and J are TRBV14 and TRBJ1-2; the match to TRBD1 covers 9 bases. Looked up from germline, CDR1 is SGHDN and CDR2 is FVKESK. J gave up 7 bases and V 0 bases, and 6 bases lay outside the gene matches. The CDR3 is made up of 15 amino acids. CDR3 DNA: TGTGCCAGCAGCCAAGACCGGAGGACAGGGGTTGGCTACACCTTC. This codes for CASSQDRRTGVGYTF. Full variable domain (missing parts from reference TRBV14 and TRBJ1-2): EAGVTQFPSHSVIEKGQTVTLRCDPISGHDNLYWYRRVMGKEIKFLLHFVKESKQDESGMPNNRFLAERTGGTYSTLKVQPAELEDSGVYFCASSQDRRTGVGYTFGSGTRLTVV.

The CDR3 DNA sequence: TGCGCCAGCAGCTCAGGATGGGGAAACACCATATATTTT. Amino acid sequence: CASSSGWGNTIYF. The chain is built from TRBV5-1 and TRBJ1-3; the D is unclear. Trimming took off 3 bases at V and 4 bases at J, with 8 bases between the two ends. The CDR3 sequence is 13 residues long. Germline-derived CDR1 and CDR2 are SGHRS and YFSETQ. Full variable domain (outside the CDR3, taken from reference TRBV5-1 and TRBJ1-3): KAGVTQTPRYLIKTRGQQVTLSCSPISGHRSVSWYQQTPGQGLQFLFEYFSETQRNKGNFPGRFSGRQFSNSRSEMNVSTLELGDSALYLCASSSGWGNTIYFGEGSWLTVV.

The genes are TRBV19 and TRBJ2-1, with 8 bases lining up with TRBD1. CDR1 and CDR2 (germline): LNHDA, SQIVND (reference sequence). The CDR3 has 15 residues. J was trimmed by 13 bases and V by 4 bases; bases with no gene match: 15. The CDR3 bases are TGTGCCAGTAGTACACAGGGGGGAAGGGTTTACTCACAGTTCTTC. This gives the protein CASSTQGGRVYSQFF.

This chain uses TRBV2 with TRBJ2-1; TRBD2 matches at 8 bases. The CDR3 consists of 14 residues. With V trimmed by 5 bases and J by 7 bases, 7 bases remained unmatched. In germline, CDR1 is SNHLY, CDR2 FYNNEI. The DNA for the CDR3 is TGTGCCAGCAGTCCACGACTAGCGATGAATGAGCAGTTCTTC. Translation: CASSPRLAMNEQFF.

The chain joins TRBV5-4 to TRBJ1-5; D is unclear. There are 13 residues in the CDR3. V was pared by 2 bases and J by 3 bases, with 6 bases between. Per germline, CDR1 SGHNT and CDR2 YYREEE (reference sequence). CDR3 protein: CASSLDDNQPQHF. The CDR3 DNA is TGTGCCAGCAGCTTAGATGACAATCAGCCCCAGCATTTT.

The chain is built from TRBV7-2 and TRBJ2-7; no reliable D call. Per germline, CDR1 SGHTA and CDR2 FQGNSA. With 1 base removed from V and 2 bases from J, the gap between germline ends came to 9 bases. The CDR3 has 14 amino acids. In nucleotides, the CDR3 is TGTGCCAGCAGCTTAGGCCGATTGACCTACGAGCAGTACTTC. Translation gives CASSLGRLTYEQYF.

This chain connects TRBV11-2 to TRBJ1-2; no clear D. Trimming removed 3 bases at V and 0 bases at J, with 11 bases between. The CDR3 is 15 residues long. Germline assignment: CDR1 SGHAT and CDR2 FQNNGV. The CDR3 region is CASSLTASTNYGYTF. The CDR3 nucleotides read TGTGCCAGCAGCTTGACGGCCAGCACTAACTATGGCTACACCTTC. The whole variable domain, filled in from reference TRBV11-2 and TRBJ1-2, reads EAGVAQSPRYKIIEKRQSVAFWCNPISGHATLYWYQQILGQGPKLLIQFQNNGVVDDSQLPKDRFSAERLKGVDSTLKIQPAKLEDSAVYLCASSLTASTNYGYTFGSGTRLTVV.

The V and J genes are TRBV7-2 and TRBJ2-5; 10 positions match TRBD1. CDR3 length: 16 amino acids. CDR1 and CDR2 (germline): SGHTA, FQGNSA. V lost 4 bases, J lost 5 bases, and 10 bases stayed unmatched. The DNA of the CDR3 is TGTGCCAGCAGCTGGACAGGGGGGCAAGGCGGGGAGACCCAGTACTTC. Amino acid sequence: CASSWTGGQGGETQYF.

The chain employs TRBV14 and TRBJ2-3; no firm D call. V was trimmed by 0 bases and J by 0 bases, leaving 4 bases between them. Germline CDR1 and CDR2: SGHDN and FVKESK. The CDR3 totals 14 residues. The CDR3 region is CASSQEGSTDTQYF. The CDR3 DNA is TGTGCCAGCAGCCAAGAGGGCAGCACAGATACGCAGTATTTT.

The chain links TRBV12-3 or TRBV12-4 to TRBJ2-3; no clear D. The CDR3 is 12 amino acids. Trimming stripped 7 bases from V and 11 bases from J, with 16 bases between. CDR3 loop: CASTTTFLEQYF. The CDR3 coding sequence is TGTGCCAGCACCACCACCTTCCTTGAGCAGTATTTT.

The chain employs TRBV11-2 and TRBJ2-1, with D unclear. V lost 4 bases and J 0 bases, leaving 16 bases between the germline ends. Germline CDR1 SGHAT, CDR2 FQNNGV. This CDR3 comprises 17 residues. The CDR3 protein is CASSSTWTGSSYNEQFF. As DNA, the CDR3 is TGTGCCAGCAGCTCTACCTGGACCGGTAGCTCCTACAATGAGCAGTTCTTC.

The chain couples TRBV2 to TRBJ2-5; no reliable D call. The CDR3 sequence is 13 residues long. V was cut by 1 base and J by 2 bases, with 5 bases left in between. Germline V gene sequence: CDR1 SNHLY, CDR2 FYNNEI. CDR3 sequence: CASSEDWQETQYF. CDR3 DNA sequence: TGTGCCAGCAGTGAAGACTGGCAAGAGACCCAGTACTTC.

The CDR3 nucleotides are TGTGCCAGCAGCTTGTTCCGAGACAGGTTCCCCAATCCGGGGGAGCTGTTTTTT. It codes for CASSLFRDRFPNPGELFF. The chain combines TRBV5-6 with TRBJ2-2; the D gene is possibly TRBD1 (6 bases). Trimming removed 1 base from V and 8 bases from J, with 24 bases in between. Germline lookup yields CDR1 SGHDT and CDR2 YYEEEE. This CDR3 is built from 18 residues.

This clone was seen once. The chain carries TRBV11-3 and TRBJ2-1; 8 bases fit TRBD1. The V segment lost 5 bases and the J segment 6 bases; nucleotides outside the gene matches: 12. Per the germline V gene, CDR1 is SGHNT and CDR2 is YENEEA. The CDR3 consists of 16 residues. CDR3 sequence: CASSTGQGRGVNEQFF. Written as DNA, the CDR3 is TGTGCCAGCAGCACCGGACAGGGAAGAGGGGTCAATGAGCAGTTCTTC. The full variable domain, completed using reference TRBV11-3 and TRBJ2-1, is EAGVVQSPRYKIIEKKQPVAFWCNPISGHNTLYWYLQNLGQGPELLIRYENEEAVDDSQLPKDRFSAERLKGVDSTLKIQPAELGDSAVYLCASSTGQGRGVNEQFFGPGTRLTVL.

The rearrangement joins TRBV25-1 to TRBJ1-6; D is unresolved. Between the trimmed V and J ends, which lost 4 bases and 5 bases, there was a span of 6 bases. The CDR3 sequence is 13 residues long. CDR1 and CDR2 from the germline V gene are MGHDK and SYGVNS. Here the CDR3 DNA reads TGTGCCAGCAGTGTAGGTCATAATTCACCCCTCCACTTT. Translation: CASSVGHNSPLHF.